The 17 T cell receptor beta chains given below trace back to one sample, sequenced in a study of blood T cells in healthy people across ages. A second about 6 to 12 cycle PCR used barcoded and J-beta primers. Each CDR3 protein gets one entry after TCRdb re-called the 5' RACE reads with MiXCR. The table has just over 800,000 distinct CDR3 sequences, around 62% seen once. The sample comprised blood. Receptors were obtained from a man aged 25 to 40 in good health.

V gene TRBV2 combines with J gene TRBJ1-5; no clear D. Trimming pared 7 bases from V and 0 bases from J, leaving 7 bases between. The CDR3 sequence is 13 residues long. Germline CDR1 is SNHLY and CDR2 is FYNNEI. CDR3 amino acids: CASKGDSNQPQHF. In DNA form, the CDR3 reads TGTGCCAGCAAGGGAGATAGCAATCAGCCCCAGCATTTT.

This clonotype has more than one count but fewer than ten. The chain carries TRBV20-1 and TRBJ2-1; D is ambiguous. Germline V CDR1 and CDR2: DFQATT, SNEGSKA (reference sequence). Trimming took 5 bases from V and 10 from J, leaving 15 bases between them. This CDR3 is 12 amino acids long. The CDR3 loop is CSAPQSRGEQFF. DNA of the CDR3: TGCAGTGCTCCCCAATCCCGTGGGGAGCAGTTCTTC.

As DNA, the CDR3 is TGTGCCAGCAGCCAGGGGAGGGGGTCGAACATTCAGTACTTC. Amino acids: CASSQGRGSNIQYF. The chain has TRBV4-2 and TRBJ2-4, with D perhaps TRBD2 (7 bases). Germline CDR1 and CDR2: LGHNA and YNFKEQ. This CDR3 has 14 amino acids. The V and J ends lost 3 bases and 7 bases respectively, with 13 bases between them.

The V call is TRBV9, the J call TRBJ1-5; TRBD1 matches at 8 bases. Trimming at V came to 0 bases and at J to 3 bases, leaving 8 bases not matched to a gene. CDR1 is SGDLS and CDR2 is YYNGEE in the germline V gene. The CDR3 is made up of 17 amino acids. The CDR3 loop reads CASSVAGQEKNNQPQHF. In DNA form, the CDR3 reads TGTGCCAGCAGCGTAGCGGGACAGGAAAAAAACAATCAGCCCCAGCATTTT.

This clonotype was observed a handful of times. V and J are TRBV12-3 or TRBV12-4 and TRBJ2-7; D is undetermined. Trimming cost V 1 base and J 3 bases, with 7 bases left between them. The CDR3 runs 13 residues. This CDR3 reads CASSLEADYEQYF. The CDR3 nucleotides are TGTGCCAGCAGTTTAGAGGCGGACTACGAGCAGTACTTC.

The chain combines TRBV6-2 or TRBV6-3 with TRBJ1-5, with TRBD1 matching 10 bases. In germline, CDR1 is MNHEY, CDR2 SVGEGT. CDR3 length: 20 residues. V gave up 6 bases and J gave up 0 bases; unmatched junction bases: 17. This CDR3 is CASSSSWTGGTSYSNQPQHF. The CDR3 coding sequence is TGTGCCAGCAGCTCATCTTGGACAGGGGGGACGTCTTATAGCAATCAGCCCCAGCATTTT.

This sequence joins TRBV20-1 and TRBJ2-1; 9 positions match TRBD2. The CDR3 loop spans 12 amino acids. The germline CDR1 and CDR2 sequences are DFQATT and SNEGSKA (reference sequence). CDR3 sequence: CRTAAGGNEQFF. CDR3 in DNA: TGCAGGACCGCAGCGGGGGGCAATGAGCAGTTCTTC.

V is TRBV15 and J is TRBJ2-1; no definite D call. The CDR3 sequence is 13 residues long. From germline, CDR1 is LNHNV and CDR2 YYDKDF (reference sequence). V lost 0 bases, J lost 11 bases, and 11 bases lay in between. The CDR3 spells CATSRDQEAQQFF. CDR3 bases: TGTGCCACCAGCAGAGATCAGGAAGCCCAGCAGTTCTTC.

V is TRBV12-3 or TRBV12-4 and J is TRBJ1-2, with 8 bases matching TRBD1. With V trimmed by 5 bases and J by 6 bases, 8 bases remained unmatched. The CDR3 length is 14 residues. CDR3 region: CASSPLDRANGYTF. The CDR3 bases are TGTGCCAGCAGTCCGTTGGACAGGGCGAATGGCTACACCTTC.

The table lists this clonotype with a few counts. J is TRBJ1-2 and V is TRBV29-1; D remains ambiguous. CDR1 and CDR2 (germline): SQVTM, ANQGSEA. V lost 1 base, J lost 4 bases, and 7 bases lay in between. The CDR3 consists of 12 residues. The CDR3 DNA sequence: TGCAGCGTTGAAGTAAGGCCCTATGGCTACACCTTC. Protein sequence: CSVEVRPYGYTF.

The chain couples TRBV4-3 to TRBJ2-1, with 13 bases identical to TRBD2. The V gene's germline CDR1 is LGHNA and CDR2 YSLEER. The CDR3 has 17 amino acids. V was clipped by 4 bases and J by 0 bases; unmatched bases: 3. In nucleotides, the CDR3 is TGCGCCAGCAGCCGGGGACTAGCGGGGCCCTCCTACAATGAGCAGTTCTTC. It specifies CASSRGLAGPSYNEQFF.

As concerns this clonotype: One junction end does not reproduce the germline sequence, and a read error may be involved. J is TRBJ2-7 and V is TRBV7-9; D is possibly TRBD2 (6 bases). The CDR3 length is 15 residues. The germline gives CDR1 SEHNR, CDR2 FQNEAQ (reference sequence). The CDR3 DNA sequence: TGTGCCAGCAACTTAGGAGGGGAGGTGGGTTACGAGCAGTACTTC. It codes for CASNLGGEVGYEQYF. Based on the CDR3 plus reference TRBV7-9 and TRBJ2-7, the full variable domain is DTGVSQNPRHKITKRGQNVTFRCDPISEHNRLYWYRQTLGQGPEFLTYFQNEAQLEKSRLLSDRFSAERPKGSFSTLEIQRTEQGDSAMYLCASNLGGEVGYEQYFGPGTRLTVT.

This sequence joins TRBV5-1 and TRBJ2-5; 7 bases line up with TRBD1. The CDR3 spans 15 residues. Germline CDR1 reads SGHRS; CDR2 reads YFSETQ. The trim removed 0 bases at V and 5 bases at J, leaving 7 bases unmatched. CDR3 DNA: TGCGCCAGCAGCTTGGATGTAGGGGGCAAGGAGACCCAGTACTTC. Protein product: CASSLDVGGKETQYF. The whole variable domain, filled in from reference TRBV5-1 and TRBJ2-5, reads KAGVTQTPRYLIKTRGQQVTLSCSPISGHRSVSWYQQTPGQGLQFLFEYFSETQRNKGNFPGRFSGRQFSNSRSEMNVSTLELGDSALYLCASSLDVGGKETQYFGPGTRLLVL.

This clonotype has ten or more counts. This chain uses TRBV13 with TRBJ1-1; D unclear. The V end was cut by 4 bases, the J end by 4 bases, with 10 bases between. Germline CDR1 and CDR2: PRHDT and FYEKMQ (reference sequence). The CDR3 spans 13 residues. The CDR3 spells CASSWIGSTEAFF. Here the CDR3 DNA reads TGTGCCAGCAGCTGGATAGGATCCACTGAAGCTTTCTTT.

In this sample, this clonotype turned up many times. The chain is built from TRBV29-1 and TRBJ2-4; 7 bases fit TRBD2. The germline V gene encodes CDR1 SQVTM and CDR2 ANQGSEA. The ends lost 0 bases at V and 3 bases at J; junction bases unmatched: 2. The CDR3 consists of 14 residues. DNA for the CDR3: TGCAGCGTTGAAGATCCGGGGGGCAAAAACATTCAGTACTTC. It codes for CSVEDPGGKNIQYF.

The chain links TRBV6-6 to TRBJ1-5; weak D call: TRBD1 (5 bases). Germline V gene sequence: CDR1 MNHNY, CDR2 SVGAGI (reference sequence). Deletions cut 8 bases from V and 6 bases from J, with 17 bases between. This CDR3 comprises 14 residues. The CDR3 here is CASAGVKGSQPQHF. The CDR3 region has the DNA TGTGCCAGCGCGGGGGTTAAGGGATCTCAGCCCCAGCATTTT.

Many counts were recorded for this clonotype. J is TRBJ1-6 and V is TRBV4-2, with D unclear. CDR1 LGHNA and CDR2 YNFKEQ come from the germline V gene. V shed 0 bases and J shed 10 bases, with 16 bases lying between them. This CDR3 is 16 amino acids long. The CDR3 is CASSQDGAGGGSPLHF. CDR3 bases: TGTGCCAGCAGCCAAGATGGTGCGGGAGGAGGATCACCCCTCCACTTT.